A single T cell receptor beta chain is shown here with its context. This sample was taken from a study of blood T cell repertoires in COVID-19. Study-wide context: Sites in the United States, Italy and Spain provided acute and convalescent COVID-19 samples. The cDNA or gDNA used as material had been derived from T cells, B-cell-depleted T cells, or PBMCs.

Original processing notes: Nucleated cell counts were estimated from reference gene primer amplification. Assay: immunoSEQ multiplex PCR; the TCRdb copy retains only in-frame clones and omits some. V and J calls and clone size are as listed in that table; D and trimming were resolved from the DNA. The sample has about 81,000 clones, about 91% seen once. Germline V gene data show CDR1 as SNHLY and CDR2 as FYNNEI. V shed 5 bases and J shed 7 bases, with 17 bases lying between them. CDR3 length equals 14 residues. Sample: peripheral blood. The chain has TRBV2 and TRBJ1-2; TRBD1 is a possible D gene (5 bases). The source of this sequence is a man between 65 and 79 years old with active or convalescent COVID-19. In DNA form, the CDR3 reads TGTGCCAGCAGTAAACCAGAAGGGGAAGGTGGCTACACCTTC. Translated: CASSKPEGEGGYTF.